This T cell receptor beta chain was documented in a study of T cells after yellow fever vaccination (dated by TCRdb to the late 2010s). About the investigation overall: Libraries from fractions with low cell numbers were prepared with the SMART-Seq v4 Ultra Low Input RNA kit. Blood samples were taken at several timepoints before and after primary and secondary immunization, and bulk PBMC replicates and cell subsets were isolated. The cohort comprised two healthy male donors, one aged 18 to 30 and one aged 30 to 39 years. To track T-cell clones before and after primary and booster YFV17D yellow fever vaccination, bulk TCR alpha and beta repertoires were sequenced longitudinally.

This clonotype was observed a handful of times. Its specific antigen is unknown. Base qualities are not provided; no much larger clone lies one nucleotide away. Findings and caveats that apply to the study as a whole: Compared with the primary T-cell response, the secondary T-cell response was weaker but faster, peaking on day 5 rather than day 15. After the booster, most of the clones that had expanded following primary vaccination were detected again (almost 98% of CD4 and 80% to 90% of CD8), which suggests that memory was broadly maintained. Computational filtering was required because FACS-sorted repertoires could contain abundant contaminating clonotypes from the bulk population. A small fraction of clonotypes showed up in both the CD4 and CD8 compartments, probably as a result of convergent recombination. The study included only a couple of donors, which limits how far the findings can be generalized.

The CDR3 measures 14 amino acids from cysteine to phenylalanine. Only the CDR3 DNA stays, 42 bases, in frame from base 1. V lost 7 bases and J lost 6 bases, and the count of bases not matched to a germline gene is 8. In the paper's terms, the treatment or condition label means: live attenuated yellow fever vaccine strain. At each blood-draw timepoint, two biological replicates of bulk PBMCs were obtained. A standard Ficoll-Paque protocol was used to isolate PBMCs from peripheral blood. TriZol was used to extract RNA from bulk PBMCs, CD4 and CD8 fractions, and dextramer-positive and dextramer-negative fractions. TCR cDNA was made using 5'RACE template switching, a step that added a universal primer site and unique molecular identifiers. Priming of cDNA synthesis was performed from both the TCR alpha and TCR beta constant segments. Libraries were amplified in two PCR steps, with sample barcodes and sequencing adapters added in the second step. Libraries were sequenced on Illumina HiSeq 2500 (2x100 bp) or NovaSeq (2x150 bp). The authors processed their data as follows. Demultiplexing of reads and collapsing into UMI consensus sequences were performed with MIGEC, and V(D)J alignment was carried out with MiXCR. Clonotypes responding to the vaccine were identified with edgeR on replicate PBMC samples, with the criteria of FDR below 0.01 and a log2 fold change above 5 up to day 15. Each bulk clonotype received a CD4 or CD8 identity based on whether the sequenced CD4 or CD8 repertoire contained that clonotype at higher abundance. The public reads were quality trimmed at Q25 with fastp and then assembled into clones with MiXCR by TCRdb, keeping productive beta chains. Rows merge per CDR3 protein into single entries with the most common DNA and genes. The V and J calls were not made by the authors but by TCRdb's processing. The sample table lists about 330,000 distinct CDR3 sequences, around 7.3% of them with a count of one. In total, the top ten clones hold 15% to 20% of the sample.

Recombination connected TRBV12-3 or TRBV12-4 to TRBJ1-5; a stretch of 8 junction bases matches TRBD1. The origin of this receptor is a man aged 18-30 years who received the YFV17D yellow fever vaccine. Sequenced here: PBMCs, sampled around 45 days after the first yellow fever vaccination. CDR3 sequence: CASTAGQGGQPQHF. The sequenced DNA is TGTGCCAGCACCGCTGGACAGGGAGGTCAGCCCCAGCATTTT.